A selection of T cell receptor beta chains follows, all from one sample in a study of T cells in Graves' hyperthyroidism and ophthalmopathy. TCRdb reanalysed the multiplex PCR reads using MiXCR and keeps one entry per CDR3 protein. The sample holds about 300,000 distinct CDR3 sequences, roughly an eighth seen once. The sequencing input was blood. Source of these receptors: a woman aged 40 to 50 with Graves' hyperthyroidism. CDR3s leave out the opening cysteine and the closing phenylalanine or tryptophan. Expanded clones are given a class, and other clones once, few, many or no size at all.

V gene	clone size	J gene	CDR3 protein
TRBV3-1	NA	TRBJ1-5	ASSQGEGSPQH
TRBV20-1	many	TRBJ2-5	SARDPWGGETQY
TRBV6-1	NA	TRBJ2-2	ASRDRGQNTGELF
TRBV20-1	NA	TRBJ2-1	SAPGLAGFYNEQF
TRBV14	few	TRBJ2-1	ASSQASGRREQF
TRBV5-1	many	TRBJ1-1	ASSLVGQGTEAF
TRBV4-1	NA	TRBJ2-3	ASSQESGQLDTQY
TRBV11-2	many	TRBJ2-1	ASSFRADNEQF
TRBV18	NA	TRBJ1-5	ASSPQALDQPQH
TRBV10-3	few	TRBJ2-5	AISEISIRDRVRETQY
TRBV19	few	TRBJ1-1	ASSALVGDEAF
TRBV3-1	NA	TRBJ2-1	ASSQVTGGAGEQL
TRBV19	few	TRBJ1-5	ASSIVRQGDQPQH
TRBV7-7	few	TRBJ2-3	ASSLSSTTDTQY
TRBV5-1	many	TRBJ2-3	ASSSQHPSTDTQY
TRBV29-1	NA	TRBJ1-5	SVDDRDRSNIGNQPQH
TRBV18	many	TRBJ1-3	ASSPQGGSGNTIY
TRBV4-2	few	TRBJ2-4	ASSPPRINIQY
TRBV7-9	many	TRBJ2-7	ASGRAGGYEQY
TRBV7-7	NA	TRBJ1-2	ASSPLAGYGYT
TRBV28	few	TRBJ1-2	ASSLQGQGFGYT
TRBV28	many	TRBJ2-3	ASSILQATQY
TRBV7-9	many	TRBJ1-2	ASSFQGTMNYGYT
TRBV19	few	TRBJ2-7	ASSIRLAWMDYEQY
TRBV7-9	many	TRBJ1-6	ASSNVNSPLH
TRBV3-1	NA	TRBJ2-2	ASSQGTRLSVPGELF
TRBV28	many	TRBJ2-1	ASSPHRVSYNEQF
TRBV29-1	many	TRBJ2-1	SVDSGRNYNEQF
TRBV20-1	NA	TRBJ2-1	SATGTSSYNEQF
TRBV24-1	many	TRBJ2-1	ATSDAWAGNEQF
TRBV6-5	once	TRBJ2-4	ASSYFDRREWMDIQY
TRBV28	many	TRBJ2-7	ASSLWGGVAPEQY
TRBV3-1	many	TRBJ1-5	ASSQGPGGRSNQPQH
TRBV19	NA	TRBJ1-1	ASSPGTSTEAF
TRBV3-1	few	TRBJ2-1	ASSQILANSYNEQF
TRBV11-2	many	TRBJ2-3	ASSLGSSGTDTQY
TRBV4-2	NA	TRBJ2-5	ASSQERTEETQY
TRBV19	many	TRBJ1-1	ASSFGGWDTEAF
TRBV10-3	many	TRBJ2-1	AIAGLVWDEQF
TRBV13	NA	TRBJ1-4	ASSFYTNEKLF
TRBV20-1	many	TRBJ2-1	SARGLLLAGEDEQF
TRBV7-9	NA	TRBJ2-7	ASSWAGEQY
TRBV20-1	many	TRBJ2-5	SAYSGRAAETQY
TRBV10-3	many	TRBJ2-3	AIRGSSGRGLGDTQY
TRBV2	NA	TRBJ2-5	ASSEELAETQY
TRBV2	many	TRBJ1-6	ASSENVYSPLH
TRBV20-1	many	TRBJ2-2	SARDSSGRNTGELF
TRBV15	NA	TRBJ2-1	ATSRGGGGRAVIGEQF